This is a list of T cell receptor beta chains from one sample in a study of shared clonotypes between healthy human individuals. The method was immunoSEQ multiplex PCR; TCRdb's version includes in-frame clones alone and lacks a portion of them. The sample shows about 1.5 million clones, nearly 99% of them seen only once. The sequenced sample consisted of naive CD4+ T cells sorted from blood. The origin of the receptors is a man younger than 40 in good health. Both conserved end residues are part of each CDR3. The order of the fields is D gene, J gene, clone size, V gene, CDR3 protein, CDR3 DNA. D genes are given only for firm matches. Some rows mark clone size as missing; the rest say once, few, many or name a class of expanded clone.

d_call: NA
j_call: TRBJ1-4
clone_size: NA
v_call: TRBV28
cdr3_aa: CASSQTGPNGNEKLFF
cdr3_nt: TGTGCCAGCAGCCAAACCGGCCCGAATGGCAATGAAAAACTGTTTTTT

d_call: NA
j_call: TRBJ1-1
clone_size: NA
v_call: TRBV27
cdr3_aa: CASSLGRGRNEAFF
cdr3_nt: TGTGCCAGCAGTTTGGGCAGGGGAAGGAATGAAGCTTTCTTT

d_call: TRBD1
j_call: TRBJ1-1
clone_size: NA
v_call: TRBV7-9
cdr3_aa: CASSKGQINTEAFF
cdr3_nt: TGTGCCAGCAGCAAGGGACAGATTAACACTGAAGCTTTCTTT

d_call: TRBD2
j_call: TRBJ2-2
clone_size: once
v_call: TRBV19
cdr3_aa: CASRLAGERGDTGELFF
cdr3_nt: TGTGCCAGCAGACTAGCGGGAGAGAGGGGGGACACCGGGGAGCTGTTTTTT

d_call: TRBD1
j_call: TRBJ2-5
clone_size: NA
v_call: TRBV5-1
cdr3_aa: CASSQQGAYETQYF
cdr3_nt: TGCGCCAGCAGCCAACAGGGGGCGTATGAGACCCAGTACTTC

d_call: TRBD1
j_call: TRBJ2-1
clone_size: NA
v_call: TRBV11-2
cdr3_aa: CASSLGWDRVYEQFF
cdr3_nt: TGTGCCAGCAGCTTAGGGTGGGACAGGGTCTATGAGCAGTTCTTC

d_call: TRBD1
j_call: TRBJ1-1
clone_size: NA
v_call: TRBV4-1
cdr3_aa: CASSQAPTGAMNTEAFF
cdr3_nt: TGCGCCAGCAGCCAAGCCCCCACAGGGGCCATGAACACTGAAGCTTTCTTT

d_call: TRBD1
j_call: TRBJ2-1
clone_size: NA
v_call: TRBV6-4
cdr3_aa: CASSATGNEQFF
cdr3_nt: TGTGCCAGCAGTGCGACAGGGAATGAGCAGTTCTTC

d_call: TRBD2
j_call: TRBJ2-7
clone_size: NA
v_call: TRBV27
cdr3_aa: CASSLVAGGRYEQYF
cdr3_nt: TGTGCCAGCAGTTTAGTAGCGGGAGGGAGGTACGAGCAGTACTTC

d_call: TRBD2
j_call: TRBJ2-7
clone_size: NA
v_call: TRBV11-2
cdr3_aa: CASSFRVSGNRPNTYEQYF
cdr3_nt: TGTGCCAGCAGCTTTCGTGTCAGCGGGAATAGGCCCAACACCTACGAGCAGTACTTC

d_call: NA
j_call: TRBJ2-2
clone_size: NA
v_call: TRBV18
cdr3_aa: CASSPLSTTGELFF
cdr3_nt: TGTGCCAGCTCACCACTTTCGACCACCGGGGAGCTGTTTTTT

d_call: NA
j_call: TRBJ1-2
clone_size: NA
v_call: TRBV19
cdr3_aa: CASSIFRDGYTF
cdr3_nt: TGTGCCAGTAGTATATTCAGGGACGGCTACACCTTC

d_call: TRBD2
j_call: TRBJ2-1
clone_size: NA
v_call: TRBV2
cdr3_aa: CASSQLAGGYEQFF
cdr3_nt: TGTGCCAGCAGTCAACTAGCGGGAGGCTATGAGCAGTTCTTC

d_call: NA
j_call: TRBJ2-5
clone_size: NA
v_call: TRBV5-1
cdr3_aa: CASSGSGHPQETQYF
cdr3_nt: TGCGCCAGCAGCGGGAGCGGGCATCCTCAAGAGACCCAGTACTTC